The clone carrying this T cell receptor beta chain was seen at least ten times. Its antigen is undetermined. Three rounds of nested PCR, following a modified ARM-PCR protocol, produced the TCRbeta library. From the multiplex PCR reads, TCRdb called clonotypes with MiXCR, one entry per CDR3 protein. The sample gives roughly 220,000 distinct CDR3 sequences, 70% to 75% of which show up once; almost 25% is in the top ten. This sample's RNA came from whole unsorted tissue. Newly diagnosed lung cancer patients had thoracic surgery in China, August–late 2014, without prior chemotherapy. The data are from a study of tumor and adjacent non-tumor tissue in lung cancer. Points from the study as a whole: Compared with tumor, normal lung showed significantly lower TCR diversity.

Trimming pared 3 bases from V and 0 bases from J, leaving 9 bases between. The germline V gene encodes CDR1 MNHNS and CDR2 SASEGT. The CDR3 is 15 residues long. The V gene is TRBV6-1, the J gene TRBJ1-5; tentatively, D is TRBD1 (5 bases). Material for sequencing was lung tumor tissue. This clonotype was sampled from a man aged 60 to 69 with non-small cell lung cancer. CDR3 sequence (DNA): TGTGCCAGCAGTGAGGCGGGGGGTAGCAATCAGCCCCAGCATTTT. It yields the protein CASSEAGGSNQPQHF.